Given below is one T cell receptor (beta chain) in context. This record belongs to a study of blood T cell repertoires in COVID-19. Study at large: The origin of the acute and convalescent COVID-19 samples was the United States, Italy and Spain. T cells, B-cell-depleted T cells, or PBMCs provided the cDNA or gDNA that served as material.

Authors' methods: Nucleated cell counts were estimated from reference gene primer amplification. Measured with immunoSEQ multiplex PCR; TCRdb has only the in-frame clones, and not every one. The V and J calls and the clone size are those of that table, but D and trimming were determined from the DNA. The table shows under 300,000 clones, with around 83% occurring only once. The CDR3 loop spans 17 amino acids. This TCR came from a woman between 18 and 29 years old with acute or convalescent COVID-19. Sequencing input: peripheral blood. This rearrangement joins TRBV21-1 to TRBJ2-7; TRBD2, the table's D call, lacks a check against the DNA. TRBV21-1 is flagged as a pseudogene. CDR3 in DNA: TGTGCCAGCAGCAACGAGCGGGAGCCAAAGGGGTCCTACGAGCAGTACTTC. Translated: CASSNEREPKGSYEQYF.